This T cell receptor beta chain was observed in a study of shared clonotypes between healthy human individuals. In regard to this clone: The antigen is undetermined.

Study conclusions and caveats: Represented diversity (both genetic and exposure-history) was limited by the small number of donors. Across a handful of donors, naive CD4 shared roughly 5.2%, naive CD8 about 3.2%, memory CD4 roughly 2.3%, memory CD8 0.4% to 0.5%.

The deep-level immunoSEQ assay was used. Each PCR replicate from the sorted subsets contained roughly 210 ng DNA, which is tens of thousands of T cell genomes. The method was immunoSEQ multiplex PCR; TCRdb's version includes in-frame clones alone and lacks a portion of them. The data contain some 2,000,000 clones, about 95% of them singletons. CD45RO-negative, CCR7-selected cells formed the naive CD8 fraction, which excluded terminally differentiated effector memory CD45RA+ cells. Looked up from germline, CDR1 is MGHRA and CDR2 is YSYEKL. This CDR3 has 14 residues. J lost 5 bases, V lost 3 bases, and 6 bases had no gene match.

The receptor was isolated from a man in his late teens or twenties in good health. The rearrangement links TRBV4-1 to TRBJ2-7, with TRBD2 matching 8 bases. Input material: naive CD8+ T cells sorted from blood. Here the CDR3 DNA reads TGCGCCAGCAGCCATCCGGGGGGGTTGGACGAGCAGTACTTC. Translation: CASSHPGGLDEQYF.